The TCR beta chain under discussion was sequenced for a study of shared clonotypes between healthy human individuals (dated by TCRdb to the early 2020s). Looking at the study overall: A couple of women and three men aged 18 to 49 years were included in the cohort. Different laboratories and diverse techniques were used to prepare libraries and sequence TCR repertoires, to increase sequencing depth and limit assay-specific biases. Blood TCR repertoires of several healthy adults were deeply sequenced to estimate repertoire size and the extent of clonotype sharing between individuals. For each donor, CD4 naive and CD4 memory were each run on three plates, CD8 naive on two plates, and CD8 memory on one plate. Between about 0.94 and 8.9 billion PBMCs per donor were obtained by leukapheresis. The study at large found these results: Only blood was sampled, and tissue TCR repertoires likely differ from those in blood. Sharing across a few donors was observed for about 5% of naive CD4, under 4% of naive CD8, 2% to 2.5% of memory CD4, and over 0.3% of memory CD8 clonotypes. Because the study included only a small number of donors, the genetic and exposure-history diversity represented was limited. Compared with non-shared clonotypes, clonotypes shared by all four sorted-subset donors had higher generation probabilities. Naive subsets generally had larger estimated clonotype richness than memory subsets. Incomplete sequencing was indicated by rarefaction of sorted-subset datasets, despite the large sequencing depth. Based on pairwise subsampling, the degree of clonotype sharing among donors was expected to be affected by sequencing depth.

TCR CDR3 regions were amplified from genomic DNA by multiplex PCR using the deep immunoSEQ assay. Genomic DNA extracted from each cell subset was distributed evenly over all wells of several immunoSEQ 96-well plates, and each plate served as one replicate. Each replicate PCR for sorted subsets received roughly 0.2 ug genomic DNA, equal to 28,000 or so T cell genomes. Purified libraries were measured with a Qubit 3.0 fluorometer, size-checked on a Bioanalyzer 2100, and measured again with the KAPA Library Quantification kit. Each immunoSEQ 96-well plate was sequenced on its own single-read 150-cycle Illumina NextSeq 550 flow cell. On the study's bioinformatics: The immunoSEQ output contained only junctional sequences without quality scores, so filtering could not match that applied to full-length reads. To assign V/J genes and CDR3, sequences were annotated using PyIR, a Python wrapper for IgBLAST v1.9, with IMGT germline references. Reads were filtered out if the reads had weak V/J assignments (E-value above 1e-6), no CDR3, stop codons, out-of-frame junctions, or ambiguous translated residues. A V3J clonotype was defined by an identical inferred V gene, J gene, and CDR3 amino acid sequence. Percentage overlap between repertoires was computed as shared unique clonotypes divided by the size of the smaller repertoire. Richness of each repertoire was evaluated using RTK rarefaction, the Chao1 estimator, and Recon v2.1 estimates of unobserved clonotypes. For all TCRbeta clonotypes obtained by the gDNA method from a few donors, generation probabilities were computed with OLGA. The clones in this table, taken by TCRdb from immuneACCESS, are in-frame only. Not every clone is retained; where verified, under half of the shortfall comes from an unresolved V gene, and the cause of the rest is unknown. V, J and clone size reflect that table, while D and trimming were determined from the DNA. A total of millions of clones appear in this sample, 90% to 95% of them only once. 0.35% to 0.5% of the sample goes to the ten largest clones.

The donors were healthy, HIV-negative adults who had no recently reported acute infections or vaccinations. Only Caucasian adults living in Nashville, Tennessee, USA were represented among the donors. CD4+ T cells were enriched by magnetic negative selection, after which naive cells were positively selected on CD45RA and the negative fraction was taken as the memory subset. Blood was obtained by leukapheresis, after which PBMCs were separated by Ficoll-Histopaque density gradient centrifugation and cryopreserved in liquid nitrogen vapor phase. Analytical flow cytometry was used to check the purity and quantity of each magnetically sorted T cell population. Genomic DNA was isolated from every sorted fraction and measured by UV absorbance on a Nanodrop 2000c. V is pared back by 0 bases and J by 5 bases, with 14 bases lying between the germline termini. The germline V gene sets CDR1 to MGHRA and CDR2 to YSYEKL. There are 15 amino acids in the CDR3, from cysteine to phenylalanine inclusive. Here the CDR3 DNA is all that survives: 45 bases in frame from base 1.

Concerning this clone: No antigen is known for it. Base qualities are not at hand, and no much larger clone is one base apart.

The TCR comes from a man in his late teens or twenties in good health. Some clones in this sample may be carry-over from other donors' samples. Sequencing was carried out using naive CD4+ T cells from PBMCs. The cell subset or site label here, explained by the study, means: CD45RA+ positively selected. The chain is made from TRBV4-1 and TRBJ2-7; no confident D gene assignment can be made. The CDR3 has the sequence CASSQDVSRKDEQYF. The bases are TGCGCCAGCAGCCAAGATGTGAGCAGGAAGGACGAGCAGTACTTC.